The clone carrying this T cell receptor beta chain has at least ten counts. The source of the sample is a study of early T cells in non-severe SARS-CoV-2 infection. Study-wide background: Bulk RNA from unsorted whole blood was sequenced; chains were unpaired.

CDR1 MNHEY and CDR2 SMNVEV come from the germline V gene (reference sequence). This CDR3 is built from 14 residues. V gave up 5 bases and J gave up 4 bases; unmatched junction bases: 5. Unique molecular identifiers were added to individual cDNA molecules. Using its own MiXCR run on the 5' RACE reads, TCRdb lists one record per CDR3 protein. The profile shows about 30,000 distinct CDR3 sequences, around 4.2% of them singletons. The specimen sequenced was whole blood. The receptor comes from an adult who was a healthcare worker with PCR-confirmed SARS-CoV-2 infection or an uninfected control (not recorded which). The V gene is TRBV27, the J gene TRBJ2-7, with TRBD2 matching over 10 bases. The CDR3 spells CASSPLAGVYEQYF. For the CDR3, the DNA is TGTGCCAGCAGTCCCCTAGCGGGAGTGTACGAGCAGTACTTC.